What follows is one TCR beta chain and its context. Its antigen is unknown. The authors made TCR cDNA by 5'RACE template switching, adding a universal primer site and UMIs. From the 5' RACE reads, TCRdb called clonotypes with MiXCR, one entry per CDR3 protein. The table lists approximately 510,000 distinct CDR3 sequences, just over 20% of them singletons. This specimen belongs to a study of T cells after yellow fever vaccination. Study outcomes and limitations: Most clones from primary vaccination were detected again post-booster (approximately 96% CD4, roughly 85% CD8). Contamination of FACS-sorted repertoires by abundant clonotypes from the bulk population could occur.

Germline-derived CDR1 and CDR2 are MNHNS and SASEGT. The J segment lost 2 bases and the V segment lost 4 bases, leaving 5 bases of the junction unmatched. The CDR3 runs 15 residues. The chain joins TRBV6-1 to TRBJ2-3, with 8 bases fitting TRBD2. The material sequenced was PBMCs, taken approximately 22 days after the first yellow fever vaccination. The receptor's source is a man aged 18-30 years who received the YFV17D yellow fever vaccine. CDR3 protein: CASSATSGITDTQYF. CDR3 DNA: TGTGCCAGCAGTGCTACTAGCGGCATCACAGATACGCAGTATTTT.